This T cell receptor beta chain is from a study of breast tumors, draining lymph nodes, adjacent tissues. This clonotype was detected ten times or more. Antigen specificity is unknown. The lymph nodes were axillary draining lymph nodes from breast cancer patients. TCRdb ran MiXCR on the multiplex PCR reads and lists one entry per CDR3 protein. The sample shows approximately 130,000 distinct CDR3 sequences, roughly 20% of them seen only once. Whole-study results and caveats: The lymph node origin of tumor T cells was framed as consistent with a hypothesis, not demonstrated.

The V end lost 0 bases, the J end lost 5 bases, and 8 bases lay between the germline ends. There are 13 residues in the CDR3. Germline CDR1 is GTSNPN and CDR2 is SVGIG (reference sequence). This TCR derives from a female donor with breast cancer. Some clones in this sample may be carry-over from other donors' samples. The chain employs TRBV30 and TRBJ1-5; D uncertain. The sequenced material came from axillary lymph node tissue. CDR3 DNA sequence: TGTGCCTGGAGTGTAAGAGTTGATCAGCCCCAGCATTTT. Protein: CAWSVRVDQPQHF.